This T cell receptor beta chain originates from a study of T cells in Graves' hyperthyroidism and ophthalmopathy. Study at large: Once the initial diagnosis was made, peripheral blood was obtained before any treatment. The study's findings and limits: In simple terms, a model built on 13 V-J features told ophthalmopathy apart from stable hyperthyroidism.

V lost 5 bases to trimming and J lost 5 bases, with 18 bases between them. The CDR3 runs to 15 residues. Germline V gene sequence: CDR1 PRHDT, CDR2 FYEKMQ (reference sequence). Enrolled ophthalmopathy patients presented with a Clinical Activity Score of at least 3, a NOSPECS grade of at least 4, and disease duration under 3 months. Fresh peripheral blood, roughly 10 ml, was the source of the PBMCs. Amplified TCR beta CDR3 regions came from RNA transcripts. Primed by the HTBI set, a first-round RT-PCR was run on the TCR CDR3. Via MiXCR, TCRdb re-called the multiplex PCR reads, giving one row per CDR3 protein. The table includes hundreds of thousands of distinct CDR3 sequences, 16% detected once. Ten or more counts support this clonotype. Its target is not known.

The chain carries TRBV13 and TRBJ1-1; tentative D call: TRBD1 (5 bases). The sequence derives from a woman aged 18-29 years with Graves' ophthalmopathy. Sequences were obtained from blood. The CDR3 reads CASSASGDGMTEAFF. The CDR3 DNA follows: TGTGCCAGCAGCGCGTCGGGGGATGGGATGACTGAAGCTTTCTTT.